A selection of T cell receptor beta chains follows, all from one sample in a study of blood T cell repertoires in COVID-19. Produced via immunoSEQ multiplex PCR; TCRdb's table is partial and in-frame only. The table lists around 300,000 clones, about 90% of them singletons. The specimen sequenced was peripheral blood. The receptors here all came from a middle-aged woman with COVID-19, enrolled during active disease. Both conserved end residues are part of each CDR3. The D gene is left open where the match is weak. Only part of the rows carry a size: once, few, many, or a class if the clone is expanded.

CDR3aa	CDR3nt	d_gene	j_gene	v_gene	abundance
CASSPGWTGSDQETQYF	TGTGCCAGCAGCCCCGGATGGACAGGATCGGACCAAGAGACCCAGTACTTC	TRBD1	TRBJ2-5	TRBV2	.
CASSVAGIGTDNSPLHF	TGTGCCAGCAGCGTAGCTGGGATAGGGACAGATAATTCACCCCTCCACTTT	TRBD1	TRBJ1-6	TRBV9	few
CASSKDRANTEAFF	TGCGCCAGCAGCAAGGACAGGGCGAACACTGAAGCTTTCTTT	TRBD1	TRBJ1-1	TRBV5-1	.
CASSSGQQTPLHF	TGTGCCAGCAGCTCGGGACAGCAAACTCCCCTCCACTTT	TRBD1	TRBJ1-6	TRBV7-3	.
CASGFRGSTDTQYF	TGTGCTAGTGGTTTTCGCGGGAGCACAGATACGCAGTATTTT	.	TRBJ2-3	TRBV12-5	once
CASSFQGWDTEAFF	TGCGCCAGCAGCTTCCAGGGATGGGATACTGAAGCTTTCTTT	.	TRBJ1-1	TRBV5-1	.
CASSILAGQGASSPLHF	TGTGCCAGTAGTATACTCGCGGGACAGGGGGCGAGTTCACCCCTCCACTTT	TRBD1	TRBJ1-6	TRBV19	.
CASTGLAGGLGSYNEQFF	TGTGCCAGCACCGGACTAGCGGGAGGATTAGGCTCCTACAATGAGCAGTTCTTC	TRBD2	TRBJ2-1	TRBV3-1/TRBV3-2	.
CASSLSRGVGTDTQYF	TGTGCCAGCAGTTTAAGCAGGGGCGTCGGTACAGATACGCAGTATTTT	.	TRBJ2-3	TRBV27	.
CASSSLNEKLFF	TGTGCCAGCAGCAGTCTTAATGAAAAACTGTTTTTT	.	TRBJ1-4	TRBV6-6	.
CAWSVHSDQPQHF	TGTGCCTGGAGTGTCCACAGTGATCAGCCCCAGCATTTT	.	TRBJ1-5	TRBV30	.
CASSSIQGTTGELFF	TGCGCCAGCAGCTCGATCCAGGGGACCACCGGGGAGCTGTTTTTT	.	TRBJ2-2	TRBV5-1	.
CASRSGGLQNEQFF	TGTGCCAGCAGGTCGGGAGGCCTACAAAATGAGCAGTTCTTC	TRBD2	TRBJ2-1	TRBV7-2	.
CASSFGRGYTGDVNEQFF	TGTGCCAGCAGCTTCGGCAGGGGATATACTGGGGACGTCAATGAGCAGTTCTTC	.	TRBJ2-1	TRBV11-3	.
CASSPQRLAGGDGELFF	TGTGCCAGCAGCCCCCAACGACTAGCGGGAGGTGACGGGGAGCTGTTTTTT	TRBD2	TRBJ2-2	TRBV5-4	.
CSAQTGSTEAFF	TGCAGCGCCCAAACGGGGTCCACTGAAGCTTTCTTT	.	TRBJ1-1	TRBV29-1	.
CASSPPSLAEYNEQFF	TGTGCCAGCTCACCGCCAAGCCTAGCGGAATACAATGAGCAGTTCTTC	TRBD2	TRBJ2-1	TRBV18	.
CASRPQTGVQPQHF	TGTGCCAGCAGACCCCAAACGGGGGTTCAGCCCCAGCATTTT	.	TRBJ1-5	TRBV2	.
CASSITRVWGANVLTF	TGTGCCAGCAGTATTACTAGGGTGTGGGGGGCCAACGTCCTGACTTTC	.	TRBJ2-6	TRBV7-2	.
CASSPGQGNLLHYNEQFF	TGTGCCAGCAGCCCGGGACAGGGCAATCTTCTACACTACAATGAGCAGTTCTTC	TRBD1	TRBJ2-1	TRBV7-9	once
CASSARDALNTEAFF	TGTGCCAGCAGCGCGCGGGACGCCTTGAACACTGAAGCTTTCTTT	.	TRBJ1-1	TRBV9	.
CASSLGESQPQHF	TGTGCCAGCAGTTTAGGGGAGAGCCAGCCCCAGCATTTT	.	TRBJ1-5	TRBV12-3/TRBV12-4	.
CASSFGDSNTGELFF	TGTGCCAGCAGCTTCGGGGACAGCAACACCGGGGAGCTGTTTTTT	TRBD1	TRBJ2-2	TRBV7-9	.
CSARLNEQFF	TGCAGTGCTAGACTTAATGAGCAGTTCTTC	.	TRBJ2-1	TRBV20-1	.
CSVGQGVTGELFF	TGCAGCGTTGGACAGGGAGTCACCGGGGAGCTGTTTTTT	TRBD1	TRBJ2-2	TRBV29-1	.
CASSQGTGGGYGYTF	TGTGCCAGCAGCCAAGGAACAGGGGGTGGATATGGCTACACCTTC	TRBD1	TRBJ1-2	TRBV4-2	.
CASSRVATNEKLFF	TGTGCCAGCAGTCGGGTCGCAACTAATGAAAAACTGTTTTTT	.	TRBJ1-4	TRBV4-2	.
CASSLQTGGSYEQYF	TGTGCCAGCAGCTTACAGACAGGGGGCTCCTACGAGCAGTACTTC	TRBD1	TRBJ2-7	TRBV7-3	.
CASSYQGDQPQHF	TGTGCCAGCAGTTACCAGGGCGATCAGCCCCAGCATTTT	.	TRBJ1-5	TRBV6-5	.
CAWSHTGLGQPQHF	TGTGCCTGGAGCCATACGGGGTTAGGTCAGCCCCAGCATTTT	.	TRBJ1-5	TRBV30	.
CAWSAQGRGEQYF	TGTGCCTGGAGTGCACAGGGGAGAGGCGAGCAGTACTTC	TRBD1	TRBJ2-7	TRBV30	few
CASSLTTGRGNTIYF	TGCGCCAGCAGCTTGACCACAGGAAGAGGAAACACCATATATTTT	.	TRBJ1-3	TRBV5-1	.
CASSLTGVRDTEAFF	TGTGCCAGCAGCTTGACAGGAGTTCGGGACACTGAAGCTTTCTTT	.	TRBJ1-1	TRBV5-4	.
CASSQVEEQYF	TGTGCCAGCAGTCAAGTAGAGGAGCAGTACTTC	.	TRBJ2-7	TRBV3-1/TRBV3-2	.
CASSGVRGNTEAFF	TGTGCCAGCAGTGGGGTAAGAGGGAACACTGAAGCTTTCTTT	.	TRBJ1-1	TRBV2	.
CASSSPAQGVLNYGYTF	TGTGCCAGCAGTTCCCCTGCACAGGGAGTTCTGAACTATGGCTACACCTTC	.	TRBJ1-2	TRBV28	.
CASGLVAGNEKLFF	TGTGCTAGTGGTTTGGTAGCGGGTAATGAAAAACTGTTTTTT	.	TRBJ1-4	TRBV12-5	.
CASSWKGDTQYF	TGTGCCAGCAGTTGGAAGGGGGATACGCAGTATTTT	.	TRBJ2-3	TRBV12-3/TRBV12-4	few
CASSGLDVSETQYF	TGTGCCAGCAGCGGACTAGACGTGTCGGAGACCCAGTACTTC	TRBD2	TRBJ2-5	TRBV28	once
CASRPGNNQPQHF	TGTGCCAGCAGGCCCGGGAACAATCAGCCCCAGCATTTT	.	TRBJ1-5	TRBV28	.
CASSFGRADSPLHF	TGTGCCAGCAGCTTCGGCAGGGCGGATTCACCCCTCCACTTT	.	TRBJ1-6	TRBV11-2	.
CASSLARETDTQYF	TGTGCCAGCAGCTTAGCCCGGGAGACAGATACGCAGTATTTT	.	TRBJ2-3	TRBV7-8	.
CASSLGGSNTGELFF	TGCGCCAGCAGCTTGGGAGGGTCGAACACCGGGGAGCTGTTTTTT	.	TRBJ2-2	TRBV5-1	.
CSVDDGRTGYSGNTIYF	TGCAGCGTTGATGACGGGAGGACAGGGTACTCTGGAAACACCATATATTTT	TRBD1	TRBJ1-3	TRBV29-1	once
CASSFRTASNSNQPQHF	TGTGCCAGCAGTTTCAGGACAGCGAGTAATAGCAATCAGCCCCAGCATTTT	.	TRBJ1-5	TRBV27	once
CASSLANSNQPQHF	TGTGCCAGCAGCTTAGCCAATAGCAATCAGCCCCAGCATTTT	.	TRBJ1-5	TRBV7-8	once
CASSLSQAAKTGRHFYGYTF	TGTGCCAGCAGTTTATCGCAAGCCGCAAAGACAGGGCGGCACTTCTATGGCTACACCTTC	TRBD1	TRBJ1-2	TRBV28	once
CASSERDRGRETQYF	TGCGCCAGCAGTGAGAGGGACAGGGGGCGGGAGACCCAGTACTTC	TRBD1	TRBJ2-5	TRBV10-1	.
CASSYLGGKGNTIYF	TGTGCCAGCAGTTACCTTGGCGGGAAAGGAAACACCATATATTTT	.	TRBJ1-3	TRBV6-2/TRBV6-3	.
CASSPRDRDATQYF	TGTGCCAGCAGCCCTCGAGACAGGGACGCGACCCAGTACTTC	TRBD1	TRBJ2-5	TRBV3-1/TRBV3-2	.
CASSRLGQGLDEQYF	TGTGCCAGCAGCCGCCTCGGACAGGGATTGGACGAGCAGTACTTC	TRBD1	TRBJ2-7	TRBV5-6	.
CASSYSPDSAYEQYF	TGTGCCAGCAGTTACTCCCCGGACTCTGCCTACGAGCAGTACTTC	.	TRBJ2-7	TRBV6-2/TRBV6-3	.
CASSTKGRGTEAFF	TGTGCCAGCAGCACAAAAGGGAGGGGTACTGAAGCTTTCTTT	.	TRBJ1-1	TRBV21-1	.
CASSLGSGWGPGNTIYF	TGTGCCAGCAGCTTAGGAAGCGGTTGGGGGCCTGGAAACACCATATATTTT	.	TRBJ1-3	TRBV7-2	.
CATSRDRAGRPSYTF	TGTGCCACCAGCAGAGATAGGGCAGGGCGCCCCAGCTACACCTTC	.	TRBJ1-2	TRBV15	.
CASRLAPQDRGIQPQHF	TGTGCAAGTCGCTTAGCTCCTCAGGATAGGGGGATCCAGCCCCAGCATTTT	.	TRBJ1-5	TRBV12-2	.
CASSPLVGSANTGELFF	TGTGCCAGCTCACCCCTTGTCGGGAGTGCGAACACCGGGGAGCTGTTTTTT	.	TRBJ2-2	TRBV18	.